Shown below are 13 T cell receptor beta chains from a single sample sequenced in a study of vaccination and CD4 T cells after COVID-19. An Oncomine TCR Beta short-read assay was used to sequence the DNA from cultured CD4+ T cells. TCRdb ran MiXCR on the PCR reads and lists one entry per CDR3 protein. The sample holds 9,500 to 13,000 distinct CDR3 sequences, 65% seen once. These receptors have no known antigen. The treatment: approximately 11-day PBMC culture with coronavirus spike peptide pools or control peptides (ViraFEST assay). The starting material was CD4+ T cells from blood, cultured in vitro, obtained before SARS-CoV-2 vaccination. The receptors stem from a human donor who had recovered from COVID-19.

This rearrangement joins TRBV2 to TRBJ2-1; TRBD2 matches at 7 bases. J gave up 3 bases and V 8 bases, and 7 bases lay outside the gene matches. Per the germline V gene, CDR1 is SNHLY and CDR2 is FYNNEI. The CDR3 is made up of 14 amino acids. CDR3 nucleotides: TGTGCCAGCCAGCCTAGCGGAATCTACAATGAGCAGTTCTTC. It specifies CASQPSGIYNEQFF.

This clonotype was found a few times. The chain is built from TRBV6-1 and TRBJ1-5; TRBD1 might be the D (6 bases). The CDR3 spans 14 residues. V lost 5 bases, J lost 5 bases, and 13 bases lay in between. Germline V gives CDR1 MNHNS, CDR2 SASEGT. CDR3 nucleotides: TGTGCCAGCAGTACGGGACAAGTAGATCAGCCCCAGCATTTT. Its protein is CASSTGQVDQPQHF.

The rearrangement uses TRBV19 and TRBJ2-7, with 13 bases fitting TRBD2. Germline-derived CDR1 and CDR2 are LNHDA and SQIVND (reference sequence). This CDR3 is 13 amino acids long. The J segment lost 7 bases and the V segment lost 7 bases, leaving 4 bases of the junction unmatched. In DNA, the CDR3 is TGTGCCAGTATGGAGACTAGCGGGAGGGAGCAGTACTTC. Residues: CASMETSGREQYF. The variable domain in full, with the rest retrieved from reference TRBV19 and TRBJ2-7, is DGGITQSPKYLFRKEGQNVTLSCEQNLNHDAMYWYRQDPGQGLRLIYYSQIVNDFQKGDIAEGYSVSREKKESFPLTVTSAQKNPTAFYLCASMETSGREQYFGPGTRLTVT.

Worth noting for this clonotype: One junction end does not reproduce the germline sequence, and a read error may be involved. This sequence joins TRBV28 and TRBJ1-5; D ambiguous. Per germline, CDR1 MDHEN and CDR2 SYDVKM. The length of the CDR3 is 13 residues. This CDR3 is CASSFDGNRPQHF. In nucleotides, the CDR3 is TGTGCCAGCAGTTTCGACGGGAATCGGCCCCAGCATTTT. The full variable domain, completed using reference TRBV28 and TRBJ1-5, is DVKVTQSSRYLVKRTGEKVFLECVQDMDHENMFWYRQDPGLGLRLIYFSYDVKMKEKGDIPEGYSVSREKKERFSLILESASTNQTSMYLCASSFDGNRPQHFGDGTRLSIL.

This chain links TRBV10-3 with TRBJ1-2; tentative D call: TRBD1 (5 bases). The CDR3 has 16 amino acids. Deletions cut 3 bases from V and 5 bases from J, with 19 bases between. Germline loops: CDR1 ENHRY, CDR2 SYGVKD. The CDR3 is CAISDPGGSGDYGYTF. In DNA, the CDR3 is TGTGCCATCAGTGACCCGGGGGGGAGTGGGGATTATGGCTACACCTTC.

V usage is TRBV11-2 and J usage is TRBJ2-3; D is possibly TRBD1 (6 bases). Germline-derived CDR1 and CDR2 are SGHAT and FQNNGV. This CDR3 contains 13 residues. V gave up 5 bases and J gave up 6 bases, with 12 bases separating them. CDR3 protein: CASSHPGVDTQYF. CDR3 nucleotides: TGTGCCAGCAGCCATCCAGGGGTGGATACGCAGTATTTT.

The chain's CDR3 is CSASRRRGTDNSPLHF. DNA of the CDR3: TGCAGTGCTAGTCGGAGAAGGGGGACAGATAATTCACCCCTCCACTTT. The rearrangement links TRBV20-1 to TRBJ1-6; 7 bases line up with TRBD1. The CDR3 length is 16 residues. V dropped 3 bases and J dropped 5; count of bases not matched to a gene: 10. Germline CDR1 DFQATT, CDR2 SNEGSKA (reference sequence).

This chain joins TRBV20-1 and TRBJ1-1, with D possibly TRBD1 on 6 matching bases. CDR3 length: 14 residues. CDR1 is DFQATT, CDR2 SNEGSKA, per germline (reference sequence). The V end lost 4 bases, the J end lost 5 bases, and 17 bases lay between the germline ends. The CDR3 region has the DNA TGCAGTGCTACGGACGGGGGCGCGATAACTGAAGCTTTCTTT. This sequence encodes CSATDGGAITEAFF.

This chain connects TRBV6-4 to TRBJ2-3; 10 nucleotides match TRBD2. Germline CDR1 is MRHNA and CDR2 is SNTAGT. V dropped 2 bases and J dropped 3; count of bases not matched to a gene: 2. This CDR3 spans 15 amino acids. As DNA, the CDR3 is TGTGCCAGCAGTGACAAGGGACTAGCGACAGATACGCAGTATTTT. It codes for CASSDKGLATDTQYF.

The chain uses TRBV20-1 and TRBJ1-5, with TRBD1 matching over 7 bases. The germline gives CDR1 DFQATT, CDR2 SNEGSKA (reference sequence). The CDR3 loop spans 18 amino acids. The trim removed 5 bases at V and 6 bases at J, leaving 22 bases unmatched. The CDR3 nucleotides read TGCAGTGCTTGGCCCCAGGTCAGGGGGAATATGCTAGTTCAGCCCCAGCATTTT. Amino acids: CSAWPQVRGNMLVQPQHF.

V and J are TRBV14 and TRBJ1-2; no reliable D call. V gave up 4 bases and J gave up 4 bases, with 13 bases separating them. Germline lookup yields CDR1 SGHDN and CDR2 FVKESK. The CDR3 sequence is 14 residues long. The CDR3 spells CASSRQRAVYGYTF. CDR3 sequence (DNA): TGTGCCAGCAGCCGCCAAAGAGCGGTCTATGGCTACACCTTC.

The chain employs TRBV4-1 and TRBJ2-7; D gene unclear. Deletions cut 0 bases from V and 6 bases from J, with 12 bases between. CDR1 and CDR2 (germline): MGHRA, YSYEKL. The CDR3 totals 14 residues. CDR3 protein: CASSQDRLGFEQYF. The CDR3 DNA follows: TGCGCCAGCAGCCAAGATCGGTTAGGGTTCGAGCAGTACTTC.

This chain connects TRBV7-3 to TRBJ2-2, with a weak D call TRBD2 (7 bases). CDR1 SGHTA and CDR2 FQGTGA come from the germline V gene. There are 18 residues in the CDR3. With 5 bases removed from V and 2 bases from J, the gap between germline ends came to 21 bases. CDR3 nucleotide sequence: TGTGCCAGCAGCCGATATCCGGTGGGGGGGCCTAACACCGGGGAGCTGTTTTTT. It specifies CASSRYPVGGPNTGELFF.